This T cell receptor beta chain was captured by sequencing in a study of cytomegalovirus exposure and HLA in healthy donors. The CDR3 loop spans 15 amino acids. V shed 6 bases, J shed 2 bases, and the junction held 9 bases outside the gene matches. In germline, CDR1 is MDHEN, CDR2 SYDVKM. PCR was performed using 60 Vbeta and 13 Jbeta primers. Profiling relied on immunoSEQ multiplex PCR, and the TCRdb table lists in-frame clones only, not all of them. Of more than 95,000 clones detected, around 80% appear once; the ten largest clones hold 1.5% to 2%. The sequence was obtained from a woman aged 40 to 50 in good health and CMV-seronegative. V and J are TRBV28 and TRBJ2-7, with 8 positions matching TRBD2. The sequencing input was PBMCs. DNA of the CDR3: TGTGCCAGCAGCCCCCCGGGACTAGAGGCCTACGAGCAGTACTTC. It specifies CASSPPGLEAYEQYF.